Presented here are 16 T cell receptor beta chains from one specimen sequenced in a study of naive and memory T cell subsets. Both TRBC1 and TRBC2 were covered by a beta constant-region primer of two equimolar oligonucleotides. Four rounds of PCR amplified the ligated cDNA using nested alpha and beta constant-region primers plus SP2. TCRdb reprocessed the UMI-ligation and nested PCR reads with MiXCR, giving one entry per CDR3 protein. The repertoire holds some 110,000 distinct CDR3 sequences, with 36% as singletons. Sequences were obtained from central memory CD4+ T cells from blood. These receptors all come from a human donor in good health.

The V call is TRBV7-6, the J call TRBJ2-5; D may be TRBD2 (6 bases). The germline V gene encodes CDR1 SGHVS and CDR2 FNYEAQ. The CDR3 has 15 amino acids. Trimming removed 4 bases at V and 3 bases at J, with 15 bases between. Here the CDR3 DNA reads TGTGCCAGCAGCTCCGGTGGGACTGCAAAAGAGACCCAGTACTTC. The encoded protein is CASSSGGTAKETQYF.

The rearrangement uses TRBV5-1 and TRBJ2-5; D not resolved. V was cut by 2 bases and J by 3 bases, with 11 bases left in between. CDR3 length: 14 residues. The V gene's germline CDR1 is SGHRS and CDR2 YFSETQ. The CDR3 reads CASSLVTVEETQYF. CDR3 sequence (DNA): TGCGCCAGCAGCTTAGTTACAGTTGAAGAGACCCAGTACTTC.

This clonotype has just a few counts. This chain links TRBV6-5 with TRBJ2-1; D is possibly TRBD2 (6 bases). Between the trimmed V and J ends, which lost 2 bases and 12 bases, there was a span of 23 bases. Germline assignment: CDR1 MNHEY and CDR2 SVGAGI. This CDR3 has 16 amino acids. CDR3 in amino acids: CASSYTSGLYSSVQFF. The DNA for the CDR3 is TGTGCCAGCAGTTACACAAGCGGGTTGTATTCCTCGGTGCAGTTCTTC.

CDR3: CASSPGPGRGDNQPQHF. The CDR3 DNA sequence: TGCGCCAGCAGCCCCGGCCCGGGCAGGGGGGACAATCAGCCCCAGCATTTT. The chain is built from TRBV5-1 and TRBJ1-5; 7 nucleotides match TRBD1. CDR3 length: 17 residues. Germline V CDR1 and CDR2: SGHRS, YFSETQ. The V and J ends lost 4 bases and 3 bases, in that order; junction bases with no gene match: 13. The variable domain in full, with the rest retrieved from reference TRBV5-1 and TRBJ1-5, is KAGVTQTPRYLIKTRGQQVTLSCSPISGHRSVSWYQQTPGQGLQFLFEYFSETQRNKGNFPGRFSGRQFSNSRSEMNVSTLELGDSALYLCASSPGPGRGDNQPQHFGDGTRLSIL.

The gene calls are TRBV30 and TRBJ2-2; 9 bases fit TRBD1. Per the germline V gene, CDR1 is GTSNPN and CDR2 is SVGIG (reference sequence). Trimming removed 5 bases from V and 1 base from J; junction bases left unmatched: 14. The CDR3 length is 18 residues. The CDR3 region has the DNA TGTGCCTGGGAAGACAGGGGGAGATCTCGTTGGAACACCGGGGAGCTGTTTTTT. Translation gives CAWEDRGRSRWNTGELFF.

This chain joins TRBV5-1 and TRBJ2-5; D may be TRBD1 (6 bases). CDR3 length: 14 residues. CDR1 SGHRS and CDR2 YFSETQ come from the germline V gene. V gave up 4 bases and J gave up 4 bases, with 14 bases separating them. The DNA for the CDR3 is TGCGCCAGCAGCAGATGGACAGCGCGAGAGACCCAGTACTTC. This encodes CASSRWTARETQYF.

The CDR3 is CSVIMTGTDTQYF. CDR3 bases: TGCAGTGTCATAATGACTGGCACAGATACGCAGTATTTT. V usage is TRBV20-1 and J usage is TRBJ2-3; no clear D gene. This CDR3 comprises 13 residues. The V end lost 7 bases, the J end lost 1 base, and 12 bases lay between the germline ends. Germline loops: CDR1 DFQATT, CDR2 SNEGSKA (reference sequence).

The rearrangement joins TRBV20-1 to TRBJ1-6; D unclear. Germline values: CDR1 DFQATT, CDR2 SNEGSKA (reference sequence). This CDR3 contains 13 residues. V was pared by 4 bases and J by 1 base, with 5 bases between. CDR3 sequence (DNA): TGCAGTGCTACGGATTCCTATAATTCACCCCTCCACTTT. It specifies CSATDSYNSPLHF.

This clonotype was seen a handful of times. The chain has TRBV6-6 and TRBJ1-1; a weak D match, TRBD1 (5 bases). Trimming shortened V by 6 bases and J by 8 bases, and 16 bases separated the two germline ends. Germline V CDR1 and CDR2: MNHNY, SVGAGI (reference sequence). The CDR3 contains 13 residues. In nucleotides, the CDR3 is TGTGCCAGCAGCCGGCAGGGAGGCCTCGAAGCTTTCTTT. This gives the protein CASSRQGGLEAFF.

This sequence joins TRBV5-1 and TRBJ2-5, with a weak D call TRBD1 (6 bases). Germline V gives CDR1 SGHRS, CDR2 YFSETQ. The CDR3 loop spans 14 amino acids. V was shortened by 4 bases and J by 10 bases, with 20 bases between the two germline ends. DNA of the CDR3: TGCGCCAGCAGCCCCCTGGACAGCTCCAGGGACCAGTACTTC. Translation gives CASSPLDSSRDQYF.

This clonotype was detected a few times. The rearrangement uses TRBV29-1 and TRBJ2-4, with 8 bases lining up with TRBD2. The CDR3 contains 14 residues. Germline assignment: CDR1 SQVTM and CDR2 ANQGSEA. The V segment lost 6 bases and the J segment 9 bases; nucleotides outside the gene matches: 13. The CDR3 bases are TGCAGCGTCCGTGGGTCGGGGGGGCATGTCATTCAGTACTTC. Translation: CSVRGSGGHVIQYF. The full variable domain, rest sourced from reference TRBV29-1 and TRBJ2-4, is SAVISQKPSRDICQRGTSLTIQCQVDSQVTMMFWYRQQPGQSLTLIATANQGSEATYESGFVIDKFPISRPNLTFSTLTVSNMSPEDSSIYLCSVRGSGGHVIQYFGAGTRLSVL.

This clonotype has more than one count but fewer than ten. The chain uses TRBV28 and TRBJ2-1, with D possibly being TRBD2 (5 bases). V was trimmed by 5 bases and J by 13 bases, leaving 12 bases between them. The CDR3 is made up of 11 amino acids. Germline V gene sequence: CDR1 MDHEN, CDR2 SYDVKM. The CDR3 loop reads CASSTTRFQFF. Written as DNA, the CDR3 is TGTGCCAGCAGTACCACTAGATTTCAGTTCTTC.

V usage is TRBV28 and J usage is TRBJ2-4, with D perhaps assigned TRBD1 or TRBD2 (5 bases each). The CDR3 extends over 14 amino acids. The germline V gene encodes CDR1 MDHEN and CDR2 SYDVKM. Trimming left V 4 bases short and J 6 bases short, with 13 bases between. CDR3: CASSSGSQGNIQYF. The CDR3 DNA reads TGTGCCAGCAGTTCGGGGTCCCAGGGAAACATTCAGTACTTC.

The genes are TRBV20-1 and TRBJ2-5; D is undetermined. CDR3 size: 13 residues. Germline V gives CDR1 DFQATT, CDR2 SNEGSKA (reference sequence). V was cut by 6 bases and J by 6 bases, with 17 bases left in between. DNA of the CDR3: TGCAGTGCGGATAGCAGTCTAAAGAAGACCCAGTACTTC. Translated, it gives CSADSSLKKTQYF.

V usage is TRBV7-9 and J usage is TRBJ1-4; D uncertain. Per germline, CDR1 SEHNR and CDR2 FQNEAQ (reference sequence). V lost 6 bases, J lost 5 bases, and 13 bases lay in between. This CDR3 is built from 14 residues. This chain's CDR3 is CASSLGSWNEKLFF. Here the CDR3 DNA reads TGTGCCAGCAGTCTCGGCAGCTGGAATGAAAAACTGTTTTTT.

The V gene is TRBV28, the J gene TRBJ1-6; D perhaps matches TRBD1 (5 bases). Germline-derived CDR1 and CDR2 are MDHEN and SYDVKM. Trimming removed 3 bases at V and 8 bases at J, with 14 bases between. This CDR3 is built from 15 residues. CDR3 DNA: TGTGCCAGCAGTTTGATGGGCCAGGGTGATTCACCCCTCCACTTT. Amino acid sequence: CASSLMGQGDSPLHF.